One and the same sample provided the 5 T cell receptor beta chains below, sequenced in a study of T cell responses to AZD1222 COVID-19 vaccine. Here immunoSEQ multiplex PCR was the method, and the copy in TCRdb shows in-frame clones only, minus some. The sample has 150,000 to 200,000 clones, under 95% seen once. Source: peripheral blood, taken 28 days after the second AZD1222 dose. The receptors stem from an adult who received the AZD1222 COVID-19 vaccine.

The CDR3 DNA follows: TGCGCCAGCAGCCAAGACTTAGCGGGGGGGAGCGACGAGCAGTACTTC. Residues: CASSQDLAGGSDEQYF. The chain employs TRBV4-1 and TRBJ2-7, with TRBD2 identical over 11 bases. V was clipped by 0 bases and J by 5 bases; unmatched bases: 6. CDR3 length: 16 residues. The germline CDR1 and CDR2 sequences are MGHRA and YSYEKL.

This clone was seen a single time. This chain connects TRBV27 to TRBJ2-1, with TRBD1 identical over 7 bases. Germline CDR1 is MNHEY and CDR2 is SMNVEV (reference sequence). V dropped 6 bases and J dropped 0; count of bases not matched to a gene: 17. The length of the CDR3 is 19 residues. This CDR3 reads CASRISSGQQLRSYNEQFF. CDR3 sequence (DNA): TGTGCCAGCAGAATCTCCTCGGGACAGCAACTTCGCTCCTACAATGAGCAGTTCTTC.

The rearrangement uses TRBV12-3 or TRBV12-4 and TRBJ1-1; 7 nucleotides match TRBD1. The trim removed 6 bases at V and 5 bases at J, leaving 3 bases unmatched. The CDR3 runs to 12 residues. CDR3 nucleotide sequence: TGTGCCAGCAGCCAGGGGGGGACTGAAGCTTTCTTT. Translation: CASSQGGTEAFF.

This clone was seen once. V is TRBV10-3 and J is TRBJ2-3, with 9 bases aligning to TRBD2. After removal of 6 bases from V and 5 bases from J, the junction contained 6 bases not matched to a gene. Germline values: CDR1 ENHRY, CDR2 SYGVKD. The CDR3 loop spans 14 amino acids. The CDR3 region is CAISPSGEGDTQYF. Written as DNA, the CDR3 is TGTGCCATCAGCCCTAGCGGGGAAGGAGATACGCAGTATTTT.

This sequence joins TRBV6-1 and TRBJ1-5; no reliable D call. CDR1 is MNHNS, CDR2 SASEGT, per germline. The CDR3 is 14 amino acids. The V gene lost 3 bases and the J gene lost 7 bases, with 13 bases spanning the gap. The CDR3 nucleotides are TGTGCCAGCAGTGAGTCTGGGTTGGACCAGCCCCAGCATTTT. This translates into CASSESGLDQPQHF.